The clone carrying this T cell receptor beta chain was seen a few times. With 5 bases clipped from V and 2 bases from J, the junction kept 8 bases outside the gene matches. The CDR3 contains 15 residues. Individual cDNA molecules were tagged with unique molecular identifiers, the study reported. TCRdb processed the 5' RACE reads anew with MiXCR; each CDR3 protein has one entry. The sample holds more than 50,000 distinct CDR3 sequences, around 13% seen once. The entry originates in a study of early T cells in non-severe SARS-CoV-2 infection. The source material was whole blood, sampled at baseline. The sequence came from an adult who was a healthcare worker with PCR-confirmed SARS-CoV-2 infection or an uninfected control (not recorded which). This chain links TRBV12-3 or TRBV12-4 with TRBJ2-7; 8 bases match TRBD1. CDR3 in DNA: TGTGCCAGCAGTACCCGACAGGGGCAAGCCTACGAGCAGTACTTC. Translated: CASSTRQGQAYEQYF.